The 20 T cell receptor beta chains given below trace back to one sample, sequenced in a study of response to subunit inactivated influenza vaccine. TCRdb analysed the RT-PCR reads with MiXCR anew, one entry per CDR3 protein. The sample contains just over 300,000 distinct CDR3 sequences, 20% to 25% of which appear only once. The source material was PBMCs from blood, sampled approximately 22 months after vaccination. The source of these receptors is a man aged 45 to 70 who received an inactivated influenza vaccine.

For the CDR3, the DNA is TGTGCCAGCAAGGACAGCGCCCCTAATGAAAAACTGTTTTTT. Translation: CASKDSAPNEKLFF. The chain has TRBV7-9 and TRBJ1-4, with D possibly being TRBD1 (6 bases). The length of the CDR3 is 14 residues. V was clipped by 7 bases and J by 3 bases, with 12 bases between them. Germline lookup yields CDR1 SEHNR and CDR2 FQNEAQ (reference sequence). Full variable domain (remainder filled in from reference TRBV7-9 and TRBJ1-4): DTGVSQNPRHKITKRGQNVTFRCDPISEHNRLYWYRQTLGQGPEFLTYFQNEAQLEKSRLLSDRFSAERPKGSFSTLEIQRTEQGDSAMYLCASKDSAPNEKLFFGSGTQLSVL.

V and J are TRBV7-9 and TRBJ1-3; D is ambiguous. Germline V gives CDR1 SEHNR, CDR2 FQNEAQ (reference sequence). This CDR3 spans 14 amino acids. V was clipped by 6 bases and J by 0 bases, with 9 bases between them. CDR3 loop: CASRSGGSGNTIYF. CDR3 DNA sequence: TGTGCCAGCAGGTCGGGTGGCTCTGGAAACACCATATATTTT.

This clonotype was counted only a few times. V gene TRBV2 combines with J gene TRBJ1-5; 9 nucleotides line up with TRBD1. J lost 7 bases, V lost 5 bases, and 6 bases had no gene match. CDR3 size: 14 residues. Germline CDR1 reads SNHLY; CDR2 reads FYNNEI. CDR3 region: CASSKQGARQPQHF. CDR3 sequence (DNA): TGTGCCAGCAGTAAACAGGGGGCACGACAGCCCCAGCATTTT.

In its sample, this clonotype was seen a few times. J is TRBJ1-2 and V is TRBV20-1, with D tentatively TRBD1 (6 bases). V lost 7 bases and J lost 2, with 20 bases in between. Per germline, CDR1 DFQATT and CDR2 SNEGSKA (reference sequence). The CDR3 sequence is 15 residues long. The CDR3 region is CSVRGGQGTNYGYTF. CDR3 in DNA: TGCAGTGTGAGGGGCGGTCAGGGGACCAACTATGGCTACACCTTC.

This clonotype was seen more than once but under ten times. The rearrangement links TRBV6-2 or TRBV6-3 to TRBJ2-7; D ambiguous. Trimming stripped 10 bases from V and 2 bases from J, with 15 bases between. The germline V gene encodes CDR1 MNHEY and CDR2 SVGEGT. CDR3 size: 13 residues. The CDR3 DNA reads TGTGCCAAGAGTCTAGGGTGGACCTACGAGCAGTACTTC. It translates to CAKSLGWTYEQYF.

V gene TRBV19 combines with J gene TRBJ2-7; 15 bases align to TRBD2. CDR3 length: 19 residues. Germline-derived CDR1 and CDR2 are LNHDA and SQIVND (reference sequence). With 3 bases clipped from V and 2 bases from J, the junction kept 11 bases outside the gene matches. The CDR3 loop is CASSINAGLAGGLTYEQYF. DNA for the CDR3: TGTGCCAGTAGTATTAATGCGGGACTAGCGGGAGGTCTAACCTACGAGCAGTACTTC.

This clonotype showed up many times. This chain links TRBV29-1 with TRBJ2-7; TRBD1 matches at 7 bases. V dropped 5 bases and J dropped 2; count of bases not matched to a gene: 12. This CDR3 spans 15 amino acids. Germline V gene data show CDR1 as SQVTM and CDR2 as ANQGSEA. Written as DNA, the CDR3 is TGCAGCGTTCGTGTGCGCACAGGGGAGACCTACGAGCAGTACTTC. Residues: CSVRVRTGETYEQYF.

This chain links TRBV9 with TRBJ1-5; D is uncertain. Germline V gene sequence: CDR1 SGDLS, CDR2 YYNGEE. V was trimmed by 0 bases and J by 9 bases, leaving 13 bases between them. The CDR3 spans 14 residues. The CDR3 region has the DNA TGTGCCAGCAGCGTAGGTGGTTCCGAGGGGCCCCAGCATTTT. Residues: CASSVGGSEGPQHF. Together with reference TRBV9 and TRBJ1-5, the CDR3 gives the full variable domain: DSGVTQTPKHLITATGQRVTLRCSPRSGDLSVYWYQQSLDQGLQFLIQYYNGEERAKGNILERFSAQQFPDLHSELNLSSLELGDSALYFCASSVGGSEGPQHFGDGTRLSIL.

This clonotype showed up many times. This chain links TRBV12-3 or TRBV12-4 with TRBJ1-4; no clear D gene. This CDR3 has 13 amino acids. V was trimmed by 3 bases and J by 7 bases, leaving 9 bases between them. CDR3 sequence reads: CASSFSAREKLFF. DNA for the CDR3: TGTGCCAGCAGTTTTTCAGCTCGTGAAAAACTGTTTTTT.

The V call is TRBV15, the J call TRBJ2-4; D is perhaps TRBD1 (7 bases). This CDR3 contains 13 residues. Germline V CDR1 and CDR2: LNHNV, YYDKDF (reference sequence). V was cut by 10 bases and J by 6 bases, with 16 bases left in between. The CDR3 DNA follows: TGTGCCAGTGCGGGGACAGACCCAAACATTCAGTACTTC. As protein: CASAGTDPNIQYF. The complete variable domain, with remaining parts taken from reference TRBV15 and TRBJ2-4, reads DAMVIQNPRYQVTQFGKPVTLSCSQTLNHNVMYWYQQKSSQAPKLLFHYYDKDFNNEADTPDNFQSRRPNTSFCFLDIRSPGLGDTAMYLCASAGTDPNIQYFGAGTRLSVL.

The V call is TRBV6-2 or TRBV6-3, the J call TRBJ1-1; D not certain. The germline V gene encodes CDR1 MNHEY and CDR2 SVGEGT. V lost 0 bases and J 10 bases, leaving 6 bases between the germline ends. CDR3 size: 11 residues. This CDR3 is CASSYSMRAFF. In DNA, the CDR3 is TGTGCCAGCAGTTACTCGATGAGAGCTTTCTTT.

The rearrangement uses TRBV11-2 and TRBJ2-7; D unresolved. Trimming shortened V by 0 bases and J by 5 bases, and 5 bases separated the two germline ends. Germline V gives CDR1 SGHAT, CDR2 FQNNGV. The CDR3 length is 12 residues. The CDR3 DNA is TGTGCCAGCAGCTTAGATGCCCACGAGCAGTACTTC. Translated: CASSLDAHEQYF.

This clonotype was seen a handful of times. This rearrangement joins TRBV7-9 to TRBJ2-3; D might be TRBD2 (6 bases). V lost 2 bases to trimming and J lost 4 bases, with 19 bases between them. The CDR3 is 17 residues long. CDR1 SEHNR and CDR2 FQNEAQ come from the germline V gene (reference sequence). The CDR3 nucleotides read TGTGCCAGCAGCTTAACCATTCGCGGGGCATTCGCAGATACGCAGTATTTT. It encodes CASSLTIRGAFADTQYF.

Only a few counts were recorded for this clonotype. This chain links TRBV5-6 with TRBJ2-3; 7 bases are shared with TRBD1. CDR1 SGHDT and CDR2 YYEEEE come from the germline V gene. Trimming cost V 4 bases and J 4 bases; bases outside gene matches: 6. The CDR3 contains 14 residues. CDR3 amino acids: CASSRDRYSDTQYF. For the CDR3, the DNA is TGTGCCAGCAGCCGGGACAGATACTCAGATACGCAGTATTTT.

The chain carries TRBV19 and TRBJ2-5, with D possibly matching TRBD1 (6 bases). CDR3 length: 13 amino acids. CDR1 and CDR2 (germline): LNHDA, SQIVND (reference sequence). The ends were cut back, 5 bases at V and 3 bases at J, with 10 bases in the middle. The CDR3 nucleotides read TGTGCCAGTAGTGCCCGGACAGAAGAGACCCAGTACTTC. It is translated as CASSARTEETQYF.

This clonotype appeared a few times. The chain has TRBV11-1 and TRBJ1-1; D remains unclear. Germline-derived CDR1 and CDR2 are SGHAT and FQDESV (reference sequence). V dropped 1 base and J dropped 1 base, with 10 bases sitting between them. The CDR3 has 15 residues. The chain's CDR3 is CASSLGQAQNTEAFF. The CDR3 DNA reads as TGTGCCAGCAGCTTAGGCCAGGCCCAGAACACTGAAGCTTTCTTT.

The rearrangement uses TRBV6-5 and TRBJ1-1, with D perhaps matching TRBD1 (6 bases). There are 15 residues in the CDR3. Germline V CDR1 and CDR2: MNHEY, SVGAGI. V shed 2 bases and J shed 5 bases, with 15 bases lying between them. The CDR3 nucleotides read TGTGCCAGCAGTTACCAGGGGCAGGGACGGACTGAAGCTTTCTTT. It specifies CASSYQGQGRTEAFF.

The J gene is TRBJ2-3, the V gene TRBV27, with TRBD2 as a possible D gene (5 bases). The V and J ends lost 3 bases and 0 bases respectively, with 7 bases between them. The CDR3 extends over 14 amino acids. Germline assignment: CDR1 MNHEY and CDR2 SMNVEV (reference sequence). The CDR3, as DNA: TGTGCCAGCAGTTTTGCGGGCAGCACAGATACGCAGTATTTT. Translated: CASSFAGSTDTQYF.

This clonotype was picked up many times. The chain employs TRBV6-6 and TRBJ1-2; D unclear. V gave up 0 bases and J gave up 10 bases, with 12 bases separating them. Germline CDR1 reads MNHNY; CDR2 reads SVGAGI (reference sequence). This CDR3 is built from 13 residues. The CDR3: CASSYSNMGYYTF. The CDR3 DNA sequence: TGTGCCAGCAGTTACTCCAACATGGGGTACTACACCTTC.

This chain links TRBV20-1 with TRBJ2-7; D is perhaps TRBD2 (6 bases). Germline V gives CDR1 DFQATT, CDR2 SNEGSKA (reference sequence). The V end was cut by 6 bases, the J end by 3 bases, with 21 bases between. CDR3 length: 15 amino acids. CDR3: CSAQVGGTVNYEQYF. The CDR3 DNA reads as TGCAGTGCACAAGTGGGGGGAACGGTAAACTACGAGCAGTACTTC.